This T cell receptor (beta chain) stems from a study of blood T cell repertoires in COVID-19. Study context: Spain, Italy and the United States supplied samples that represented acute and convalescent COVID-19. In each case, the material was cDNA or gDNA derived from T cells, B-cell-depleted T cells, or PBMCs.

Clones were read by immunoSEQ multiplex PCR, and TCRdb kept only the in-frame ones, dropping some. This sample carries roughly 150,000 clones, 75% to 90% of them seen once, and the ten largest clones take around 4.5%. Those enrolled, adults aged roughly 18 to 95 years, came from about 24 US areas. This clonotype was sampled from a man over 45 who had recovered from COVID-19. The sequencing input was PBMCs or T cells enriched from blood (not recorded which).

DNA of the CDR3: TGTGCCAGCTCATACGGACAGCAGAACTATGGCTACACCTTC. Its translation: CASSYGQQNYGYTF. The rearrangement joins TRBV18 to TRBJ1-2, with D possibly being TRBD1 (6 bases). V gave up 5 bases and J gave up 2 bases, with 12 bases separating them. The CDR3 has 14 amino acids. The germline gives CDR1 KGHSH, CDR2 LQKENI.